This TCR beta chain is drawn from a study of Graves' ophthalmopathy and Graves' hyperthyroidism. General study findings and limits: In blood appeared most of the expanded thyroid clonotypes whose frequency exceeded 0.001.

About this clonotype: Antigen specificity is unknown.

The authors amplified TCR beta CDR3 regions from RNA transcripts. HTBI primers were used in a first-round RT-PCR, which preceded a second-round multiplex PCR. TCRdb used MiXCR to reprocess the multiplex PCR reads, holding one entry per CDR3 protein. The data contain 350,000 to 450,000 distinct CDR3 sequences, 20% to 25% of them seen just once; the ten biggest clones take up 2.5% to 3.5%. Other autoimmune diseases, uncontrolled infections, pregnancy or lactation excluded patients from enrollment. This CDR3 contains 15 residues. After removal of 6 bases from V and 5 bases from J, the junction contained 9 bases not matched to a gene.

V gene TRBV12-3 or TRBV12-4 combines with J gene TRBJ2-7; 11 nucleotides match TRBD1. The material sequenced was peripheral blood. This clonotype was obtained from a woman between 18 and 29 years old with stable Graves' hyperthyroidism. CDR3 bases: TGTGCCAGCAGAGCTACCGGGACAGGGGGAGACGAGCAGTACTTC. It translates to CASRATGTGGDEQYF.